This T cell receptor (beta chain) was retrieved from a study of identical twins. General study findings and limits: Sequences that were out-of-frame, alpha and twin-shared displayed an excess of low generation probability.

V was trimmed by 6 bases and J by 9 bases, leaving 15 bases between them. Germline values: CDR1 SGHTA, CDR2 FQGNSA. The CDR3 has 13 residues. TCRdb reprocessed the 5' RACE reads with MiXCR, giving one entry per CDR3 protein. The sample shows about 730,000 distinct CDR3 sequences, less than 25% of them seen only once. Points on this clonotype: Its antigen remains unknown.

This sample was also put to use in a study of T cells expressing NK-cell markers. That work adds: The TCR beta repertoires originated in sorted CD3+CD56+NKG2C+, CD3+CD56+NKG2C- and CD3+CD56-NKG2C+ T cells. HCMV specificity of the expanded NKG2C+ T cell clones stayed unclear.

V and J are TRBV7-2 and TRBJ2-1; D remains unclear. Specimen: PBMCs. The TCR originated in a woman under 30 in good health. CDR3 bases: TGTGCCAGCAGTTCCGGACCGACGGGTGAGCAGTTCTTC. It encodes CASSSGPTGEQFF. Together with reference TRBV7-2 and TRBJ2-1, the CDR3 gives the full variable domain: GAGVSQSPSNKVTEKGKDVELRCDPISGHTALYWYRQSLGQGLEFLIYFQGNSAPDKSGLPSDRFSAERTGGSVSTLTIQRTQQEDSAVYLCASSSGPTGEQFFGPGTRLTVL.